The next 21 T cell receptor beta chains were all read from a single sample in a study of blood T cells in healthy people across ages. Together with a sample-barcoded 5' primer, a J-beta primer mix was included in a second PCR lasting roughly 7 to 11 cycles. TCRdb used MiXCR to reprocess the 5' RACE reads, holding one entry per CDR3 protein. The top ten hold 28% of the sample, which has roughly 860,000 distinct CDR3 sequences, around 62% seen once. Material: blood. The receptors stem from a man aged 30-40 years in good health.

CDR3 protein: CASSQEWQGAYEQYF. CDR3 nucleotide sequence: TGTGCCAGCAGCCAAGAGTGGCAGGGGGCCTACGAGCAGTACTTC. The rearrangement links TRBV4-2 to TRBJ2-5, with 7 bases that match TRBD1. TRBJ2-7 explains the end of the DNA better; the J call may be wrong. In germline, CDR1 is LGHNA, CDR2 YNFKEQ. This CDR3 contains 15 residues.

J is TRBJ2-5 and V is TRBV2, with 7 bases identical to TRBD1. V shed 7 bases, J shed 7 bases, and the junction held 6 bases outside the gene matches. Germline V gene sequence: CDR1 SNHLY, CDR2 FYNNEI. The CDR3 has 12 amino acids. The CDR3 nucleotides are TGTGCCAGCACCGGGACAGACGGGACCCAGTACTTC. Residues: CASTGTDGTQYF.

This sequence joins TRBV28 and TRBJ2-4; 8 nucleotides agree with TRBD1. V lost 3 bases to trimming and J lost 5 bases; unmatched junction nucleotides: 9. CDR3 length equals 16 residues. Germline V gene lookup returns CDR1 MDHEN and CDR2 SYDVKM. CDR3 sequence (DNA): TGTGCCAGCAGTTTCTTCCCGGACAGGGACCAAAACATTCAGTACTTC. As protein: CASSFFPDRDQNIQYF.

This clonotype was seen more than once but under ten times. The chain joins TRBV7-3 to TRBJ2-5; D remains ambiguous. The CDR3 sequence is 13 residues long. The germline V and J ends were trimmed by 4 bases and 5 bases, with 11 bases remaining between them. Germline V CDR1 and CDR2: SGHTA, FQGTGA. CDR3 amino acids: CASSSIPLETQYF. The CDR3, as DNA: TGTGCCAGCAGCTCTATTCCCCTTGAGACCCAGTACTTC.

The V call is TRBV7-2, the J call TRBJ2-1, with 14 bases aligning to TRBD2. The CDR3 has 17 amino acids. Germline trimming cut 6 bases from V and 6 bases from J; bases unmatched to any gene: 10. The germline V gene encodes CDR1 SGHTA and CDR2 FQGNSA. DNA of the CDR3: TGTGCCAGCAGGCCCTACGGGGGGACTAGCGGGGGCAATGAGCAGTTCTTC. Its translation: CASRPYGGTSGGNEQFF.

This clonotype showed up just once. Here the CDR3 reads CASSPPTSGGWYIQYF. In nucleotides, the CDR3 is TGTGCCAGCAGTCCGCCCACTAGCGGGGGCTGGTACATTCAGTACTTC. The rearrangement joins TRBV28 to TRBJ2-5; 11 positions agree with TRBD2. The DNA end favors TRBJ2-4, so the J call may be wrong. CDR1 MDHEN and CDR2 SYDVKM come from the germline V gene. The CDR3 is 16 residues long.

This chain joins TRBV7-3 and TRBJ1-3, with TRBD1 matching over 9 bases. This CDR3 contains 15 residues. The germline V gene encodes CDR1 SGHTA and CDR2 FQGTGA. The ends lost 5 bases at V and 4 bases at J; junction bases unmatched: 6. The CDR3 reads CASSMDRGGGNTIYF. As DNA, the CDR3 is TGTGCCAGCAGCATGGACAGGGGCGGAGGAAACACCATATATTTT.

A few counts support this clonotype. The chain carries TRBV6-6 and TRBJ1-5; D is undetermined. This CDR3 spans 13 amino acids. Looked up from germline, CDR1 is MNHNY and CDR2 is SVGAGI (reference sequence). With 7 bases removed from V and 0 bases from J, the gap between germline ends came to 7 bases. This CDR3 is CASTSYSNQPQHF. Here the CDR3 DNA reads TGTGCCAGCACCTCATATAGCAATCAGCCCCAGCATTTT.

This clonotype was seen only once. This chain uses TRBV24-1 with TRBJ2-6; maybe TRBD1 (6 bases). V lost 3 bases, J lost 0 bases, and 17 bases lay in between. The CDR3 covers 19 residues. Germline CDR1 and CDR2: KGHDR and SFDVKD. The CDR3 DNA sequence: TGTGCCACCAGTGATCGCGGACAGCCGAGGGACTCTGGGGCCAACGTCCTGACTTTC. Translating it yields CATSDRGQPRDSGANVLTF.

V gene TRBV30 combines with J gene TRBJ1-6, with D perhaps TRBD1 (5 bases). V was trimmed by 3 bases and J by 5 bases, leaving 14 bases between them. Germline CDR1 and CDR2: GTSNPN and SVGIG (reference sequence). CDR3 length equals 15 residues. Here the CDR3 reads CAWRGPGTHNSPLHF. DNA for the CDR3: TGTGCCTGGAGAGGCCCCGGGACGCATAATTCACCCCTCCACTTT.

V and J are TRBV4-2 and TRBJ2-5; possible D gene TRBD2, 5 bases. Germline-derived CDR1 and CDR2 are LGHNA and YNFKEQ. The CDR3 runs 16 residues. Trimming stripped 1 base from V and 5 bases from J, with 17 bases between. CDR3 sequence reads: CASSQGGSENRETQYF. CDR3 in DNA: TGTGCCAGCAGCCAAGGAGGTAGCGAGAATCGGGAGACCCAGTACTTC.

V gene TRBV29-1 combines with J gene TRBJ2-5, with TRBD1 matching over 9 bases. Germline V gene lookup returns CDR1 SQVTM and CDR2 ANQGSEA. V shed 7 bases, J shed 3 bases, and the junction held 9 bases outside the gene matches. CDR3 length: 14 amino acids. In DNA, the CDR3 is TGCAGCGGTTACGACAGGGGGAATGAAGAGACCCAGTACTTC. This codes for CSGYDRGNEETQYF.

This clonotype has only a few counts. The J gene is TRBJ2-3, the V gene TRBV20-1; 9 positions match TRBD2. The CDR3 is 12 residues long. The germline V gene encodes CDR1 DFQATT and CDR2 SNEGSKA (reference sequence). With V trimmed by 6 bases and J by 10 bases, 8 bases remained unmatched. The CDR3 nucleotides are TGCAGTGCAGGAGGGACTAGCCTCGCGCAGTATTTT. Translated, it gives CSAGGTSLAQYF.

V is TRBV6-2 or TRBV6-3 and J is TRBJ2-1; 11 bases agree with TRBD2. The CDR3 covers 14 residues. Germline assignment: CDR1 MNHEY and CDR2 SVGEGT. J lost 6 bases, V lost 10 bases, and 8 bases had no gene match. In DNA, the CDR3 is TGTGCCATCCGTAGCGGGGGGGCCTTCAATGAGCAGTTCTTC. Its protein product is CAIRSGGAFNEQFF.

This clonotype was counted a few times. This could be a read error, since a much larger clone is one nucleotide away. The rearrangement uses TRBV6-2 or TRBV6-3 and TRBJ2-1; a possible D gene is TRBD2 (5 bases). The closer fit of TRBJ2-7 to the DNA end suggests the J call may be wrong. The germline CDR1 and CDR2 sequences are MNHEY and SVGEGT. The CDR3 has 16 residues. The CDR3 protein is CASSPLERSSYNEQYF. The CDR3 bases are TGTGCCAGCAGTCCCTTAGAGCGGAGCTCCTACAATGAGCAGTACTTC.

This clonotype occurred a few times. The V and J genes are TRBV20-1 and TRBJ2-7, with 11 bases identical to TRBD2. The V and J ends lost 5 bases and 4 bases, in that order; junction bases with no gene match: 4. CDR1 is DFQATT, CDR2 SNEGSKA, per germline (reference sequence). There are 13 residues in the CDR3. The CDR3 DNA sequence: TGCAGTGCTCTATTAGCGGGGGGGTACGAGCAGTACTTC. This translates into CSALLAGGYEQYF.

This clonotype occurred once. The chain combines TRBV4-3 with TRBJ2-7; D gene unclear. The CDR3 spans 16 residues. Germline CDR1 and CDR2: LGHNA and YSLEER. Deletions cut 0 bases from V and 2 bases from J, with 14 bases between. Here the CDR3 reads CASSQDFGSYTYEQYF. The CDR3 region has the DNA TGCGCCAGCAGCCAAGATTTTGGCAGCTACACCTACGAGCAGTACTTC.

This clonotype has a handful of counts. J is TRBJ2-5 and V is TRBV3-1; D unresolved. The J call may be in error: the DNA end matches TRBJ2-7 better. From germline, CDR1 is LGHDT and CDR2 YNNKEL (reference sequence). This CDR3 comprises 15 residues. The CDR3 sequence is CASSRVSQPEYEQYF. The CDR3 DNA sequence: TGTGCCAGCAGCCGGGTGAGCCAGCCAGAGTACGAGCAGTACTTC.

V and J are TRBV3-1 and TRBJ1-4; no firm D call. Trimming cost V 6 bases and J 7 bases, with 9 bases left between them. CDR1 and CDR2 from the germline V gene are LGHDT and YNNKEL (reference sequence). The CDR3 loop spans 12 amino acids. As DNA, the CDR3 is TGTGCCAGCAGGGGTGCGCGTGAAAAACTGTTTTTT. This translates into CASRGAREKLFF.

This chain connects TRBV7-2 to TRBJ2-3; the D is unclear. The CDR3 length is 16 residues. Trimming left V 4 bases short and J 5 bases short, with 19 bases between. CDR1 is SGHTA, CDR2 FQGNSA, per germline. Here the CDR3 reads CASSSDTVGLGDTQYF. For the CDR3, the DNA is TGTGCCAGCAGCTCCGACACGGTCGGATTAGGAGATACGCAGTATTTT.

The chain carries TRBV4-3 and TRBJ2-7, with D perhaps matching TRBD1 or TRBD2 (6 bases each). The end of the DNA fits TRBJ2-5 better, so the J call may be wrong. Germline lookup yields CDR1 LGHNA and CDR2 YSLEER. The CDR3 sequence is 13 residues long. CDR3 nucleotides: TGCGCCAGCAGCTCCCGAGGGGGGCAGACCCAGTACTTC. Amino acid sequence: CASSSRGGQTQYF.